The rows below give T cell receptor beta chains drawn from one sample of a study of blood T cell repertoires in COVID-19. Clones were read by immunoSEQ multiplex PCR, and TCRdb kept only the in-frame ones, dropping some. The table has some 100,000 clones, over 85% seen once; the top ten hold 4.5% to 6%. Material for sequencing was peripheral blood. The source of these receptors is a man in his 70s with acute or convalescent COVID-19. CDR3s leave out the opening cysteine and the closing phenylalanine or tryptophan.

j_call: TRBJ1-2; v_call: TRBV7-9; cdr3_aa: ASSLRDSGGYT
j_call: TRBJ1-1; v_call: TRBV24-1; cdr3_aa: ATSEGTGRATEAF
j_call: TRBJ2-7; v_call: TRBV7-8; cdr3_aa: ASSLPPGQGASEQY
j_call: TRBJ2-3; v_call: TRBV10-1; cdr3_aa: ASSDVGRATDTQY
j_call: TRBJ1-1; v_call: TRBV7-8; cdr3_aa: ASSRLRVGRGDQAF
j_call: TRBJ1-2; v_call: TRBV12-3/TRBV12-4; cdr3_aa: ASRTTGNYGYT
j_call: TRBJ2-1; v_call: TRBV4-1; cdr3_aa: ASSQATPGQGMDEQF
j_call: TRBJ2-1; v_call: TRBV7-9; cdr3_aa: ASSSFTSGSSYNEQF
j_call: TRBJ1-1; v_call: TRBV10-1; cdr3_aa: ASSGPQEDTEAF
j_call: TRBJ2-7; v_call: TRBV7-9; cdr3_aa: ASSLAGLFYEQY
j_call: TRBJ2-2; v_call: TRBV27; cdr3_aa: ASRQMNTGELF
j_call: TRBJ1-6; v_call: TRBV6-4; cdr3_aa: ASSDSDSSPLH
j_call: TRBJ1-2; v_call: TRBV11-2; cdr3_aa: ASSSPRDREGYT
j_call: TRBJ1-1; v_call: TRBV27; cdr3_aa: ASSPGGDFTEAF
j_call: TRBJ1-1; v_call: TRBV28; cdr3_aa: ASSLWGGGTEAF
j_call: TRBJ1-4; v_call: TRBV25-1; cdr3_aa: ASSEPRNEKLF
j_call: TRBJ1-3; v_call: TRBV11-2; cdr3_aa: ASSLRIRQGWSGNTIY
j_call: TRBJ1-1; v_call: TRBV19; cdr3_aa: ASSTRQGGWAF
j_call: TRBJ1-2; v_call: TRBV28; cdr3_aa: ASRHRGGYT
j_call: TRBJ1-4; v_call: TRBV5-1; cdr3_aa: ASSVTAANEKLF
j_call: TRBJ2-6; v_call: TRBV4-1; cdr3_aa: ASSQDLTVSSGANVLT
j_call: TRBJ1-2; v_call: TRBV6-6; cdr3_aa: ASTDPDRTNYGYT
j_call: TRBJ1-4; v_call: TRBV6-1; cdr3_aa: ASSEAHRSTTNEKLF
j_call: TRBJ2-1; v_call: TRBV12-3/TRBV12-4; cdr3_aa: ASSFIGTGGF
j_call: TRBJ1-1; v_call: TRBV6-1; cdr3_aa: ASSEYGQEAF
j_call: TRBJ1-4; v_call: TRBV6-2/TRBV6-3; cdr3_aa: ASSSTPRWASNEKLF
j_call: TRBJ2-5; v_call: TRBV3-1/TRBV3-2; cdr3_aa: ASSRTGPIQETQY
j_call: TRBJ1-2; v_call: TRBV5-6; cdr3_aa: ASRIGGHGYT
j_call: TRBJ2-3; v_call: TRBV6-5; cdr3_aa: ASRLRQGPTDTQY
j_call: TRBJ2-5; v_call: TRBV5-1; cdr3_aa: ASSLRPGQGRETQY
j_call: TRBJ1-2; v_call: TRBV2; cdr3_aa: ASSPSTVSNYGYT
j_call: TRBJ1-1; v_call: TRBV3-1/TRBV3-2; cdr3_aa: ASSQPTGTGGDEAF
j_call: TRBJ1-1; v_call: TRBV19; cdr3_aa: ASSIAGVLHTEAF
j_call: TRBJ1-1; v_call: TRBV18; cdr3_aa: ASSLVGTGDTEAF
j_call: TRBJ2-4; v_call: TRBV15; cdr3_aa: ATSRALRDILLAKNIQY
j_call: TRBJ2-5; v_call: TRBV3-1/TRBV3-2; cdr3_aa: ASSHAQGGETQY
j_call: TRBJ1-4; v_call: TRBV9; cdr3_aa: ASSPASATNEKLF
j_call: TRBJ1-4; v_call: TRBV7-6; cdr3_aa: ASSQALDGYEKLF
j_call: TRBJ2-7; v_call: TRBV5-1; cdr3_aa: ASSFSGNTYEQY
j_call: TRBJ1-2; v_call: TRBV3-1/TRBV3-2; cdr3_aa: ASSQDPPFKRFYGYT
j_call: TRBJ1-5; v_call: TRBV28; cdr3_aa: ASSFARAYYQPQH
j_call: TRBJ1-5; v_call: TRBV19; cdr3_aa: ASSIPYSHQPQH
j_call: TRBJ2-1; v_call: TRBV7-6; cdr3_aa: ASSLRLAGDMRYNEQF
j_call: TRBJ1-1; v_call: TRBV6-2/TRBV6-3; cdr3_aa: ASSYRPGANTEAF
j_call: TRBJ1-3; v_call: TRBV7-2; cdr3_aa: ASSLRQGSGNTIY
j_call: TRBJ2-1; v_call: TRBV6-1; cdr3_aa: ASSEALRVGVTSNEQF
j_call: TRBJ1-2; v_call: TRBV5-4; cdr3_aa: ASSLATDRGYT
j_call: TRBJ2-7; v_call: TRBV5-1; cdr3_aa: ASSHRGAVSEQY
j_call: TRBJ2-7; v_call: TRBV7-9; cdr3_aa: ASSFKQLPYEQY
j_call: TRBJ1-1; v_call: TRBV11-2; cdr3_aa: ASSLGRRTEAF
j_call: TRBJ2-3; v_call: TRBV4-3; cdr3_aa: ASSQDWAPGLAGRDTQY
j_call: TRBJ2-7; v_call: TRBV10-2; cdr3_aa: ASSPQLQGAYEQY
j_call: TRBJ2-7; v_call: TRBV27; cdr3_aa: ASSFSGFLYEQY